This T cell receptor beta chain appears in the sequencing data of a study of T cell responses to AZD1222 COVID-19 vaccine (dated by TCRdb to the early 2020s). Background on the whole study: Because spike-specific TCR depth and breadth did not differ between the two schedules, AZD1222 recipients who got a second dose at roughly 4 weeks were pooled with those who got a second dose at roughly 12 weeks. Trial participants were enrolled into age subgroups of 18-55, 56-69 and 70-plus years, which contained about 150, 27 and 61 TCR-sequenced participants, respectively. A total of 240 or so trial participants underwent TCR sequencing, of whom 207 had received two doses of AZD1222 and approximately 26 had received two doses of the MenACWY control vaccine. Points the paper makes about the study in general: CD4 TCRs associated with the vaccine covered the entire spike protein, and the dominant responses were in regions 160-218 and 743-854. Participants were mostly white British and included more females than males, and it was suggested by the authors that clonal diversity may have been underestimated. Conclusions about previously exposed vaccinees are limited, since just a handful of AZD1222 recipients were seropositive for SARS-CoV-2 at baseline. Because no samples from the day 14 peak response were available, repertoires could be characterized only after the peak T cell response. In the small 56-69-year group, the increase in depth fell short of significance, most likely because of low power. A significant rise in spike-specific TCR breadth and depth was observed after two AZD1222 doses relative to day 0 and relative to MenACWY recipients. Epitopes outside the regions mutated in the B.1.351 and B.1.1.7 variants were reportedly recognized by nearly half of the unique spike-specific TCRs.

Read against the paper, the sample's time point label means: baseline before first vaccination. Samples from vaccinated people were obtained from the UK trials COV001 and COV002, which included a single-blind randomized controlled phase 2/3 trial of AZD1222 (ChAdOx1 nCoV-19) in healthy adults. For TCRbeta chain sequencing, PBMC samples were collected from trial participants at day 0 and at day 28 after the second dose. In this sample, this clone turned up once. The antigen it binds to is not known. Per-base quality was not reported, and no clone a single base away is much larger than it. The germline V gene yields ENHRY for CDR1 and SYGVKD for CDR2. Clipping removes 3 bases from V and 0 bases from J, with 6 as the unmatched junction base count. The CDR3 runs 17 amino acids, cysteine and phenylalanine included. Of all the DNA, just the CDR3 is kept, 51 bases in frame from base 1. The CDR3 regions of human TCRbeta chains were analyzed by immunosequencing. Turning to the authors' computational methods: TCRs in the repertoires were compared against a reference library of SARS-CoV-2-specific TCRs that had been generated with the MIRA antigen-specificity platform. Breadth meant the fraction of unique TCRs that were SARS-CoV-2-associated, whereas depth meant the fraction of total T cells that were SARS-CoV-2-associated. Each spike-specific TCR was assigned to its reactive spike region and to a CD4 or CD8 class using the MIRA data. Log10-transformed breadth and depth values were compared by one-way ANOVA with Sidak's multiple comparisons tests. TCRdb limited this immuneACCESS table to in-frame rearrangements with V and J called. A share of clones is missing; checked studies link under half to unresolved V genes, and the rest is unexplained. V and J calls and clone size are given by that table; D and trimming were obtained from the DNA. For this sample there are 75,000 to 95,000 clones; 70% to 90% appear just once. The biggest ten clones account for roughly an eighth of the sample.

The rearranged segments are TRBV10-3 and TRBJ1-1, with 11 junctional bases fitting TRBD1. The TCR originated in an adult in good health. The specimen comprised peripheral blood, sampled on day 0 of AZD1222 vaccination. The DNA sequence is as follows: TGTGCCATCAGTGAAGGGACAGGGGGATCTTTGAACACTGAAGCTTTCTTT. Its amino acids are CAISEGTGGSLNTEAFF.